This T cell receptor (beta chain) was captured in a study of blood T cell repertoires in COVID-19. Study summary: Samples representing acute and convalescent COVID-19 were sourced from the United States, Italy and Spain.

This CDR3 spans 15 amino acids. CDR1 and CDR2 (germline): MGHRA, YSYEKL. V was pared by 0 bases and J by 7 bases, with 16 bases between. In the study's own analysis: Amplified reference gene primers provided the basis for estimating nucleated cell counts. Assay used: immunoSEQ multiplex PCR; TCRdb lists only in-frame clones, some missing. The DNA gave D and trimming, while V, J and clone size come from that table. The sample has about 220,000 clones, 85% seen once. This clone has just one count. The origin of this receptor is a woman between 70 and 85 years old with COVID-19, enrolled during active disease. V and J are TRBV4-1 and TRBJ2-7, with D possibly being TRBD2 (5 bases). The sequenced sample was peripheral blood. The DNA of the CDR3 is TGCGCCAGCAGCCAAGAGAGGGCTCGGTATGGAGAGCAGTACTTC. Translated, it gives CASSQERARYGEQYF.